The 12 T cell receptor beta chains listed next were all sequenced from one sample in a study of blood T cell repertoires in COVID-19. Only in-frame clones appear in the TCRdb table, and some are missing; sequencing was by immunoSEQ multiplex PCR. This sample has approximately 170,000 clones, with roughly 85% found just once. The sequencing input was PBMCs or T cells enriched from blood (not recorded which). These receptors originate from a woman between 65 and 79 years old in a cohort exposed to, infected with or recovered from COVID-19 (not recorded which).

Comments on this clone: The same CDR3 arises from other DNA sequences in this sample as well. The chain combines TRBV27 with TRBJ1-1, with no clear D. The ends were cut back, 3 bases at V and 1 base at J, with 6 bases in the middle. The CDR3 is made up of 13 amino acids. Germline V gives CDR1 MNHEY, CDR2 SMNVEV (reference sequence). CDR3 DNA: TGTGCCAGCAGTTTTTCGGGGAACACTGAAGCTTTCTTT. It translates to CASSFSGNTEAFF.

The chain is built from TRBV20-1 and TRBJ1-4; no reliable D call. The CDR3 length is 14 residues. Germline lookup yields CDR1 DFQATT and CDR2 SNEGSKA (reference sequence). With 3 bases removed from V and 0 bases from J, the gap between germline ends came to 8 bases. The CDR3 sequence is CSASRAPTNEKLFF. In DNA form, the CDR3 reads TGCAGTGCTAGTAGAGCTCCAACTAATGAAAAACTGTTTTTT.

Written as DNA, the CDR3 is TGTGCCAGCAGTTACCCGAATTCACCCCTCCACTTT. As protein: CASSYPNSPLHF. V usage is TRBV6-5 and J usage is TRBJ1-6; D ambiguous. The V and J ends lost 2 bases and 7 bases respectively, with 3 bases between them. The CDR3 is made up of 12 amino acids. Germline lookup yields CDR1 MNHEY and CDR2 SVGAGI.

V gene TRBV5-1 combines with J gene TRBJ2-2; TRBD2 agrees at 8 bases. V shed 2 bases, J shed 5 bases, and the junction held 5 bases outside the gene matches. Germline assignment: CDR1 SGHRS and CDR2 YFSETQ. The CDR3 has 15 residues. The CDR3 loop is CASSFWTSSTGELFF. CDR3 DNA: TGCGCCAGCAGCTTCTGGACTAGCTCGACCGGGGAGCTGTTTTTT.

CDR3 sequence: CASSQGHSGNTIYF. Here the CDR3 DNA reads TGTGCCAGCAGTCAGGGCCACTCTGGAAACACCATATATTTT. The chain is built from TRBV6-5 and TRBJ1-3; maybe TRBD1 (5 bases). The CDR3 contains 14 residues. Trimming removed 5 bases from V and 0 bases from J, with 8 bases in between. Germline loops: CDR1 MNHEY, CDR2 SVGAGI.

The genes are TRBV29-1 and TRBJ2-1; D perhaps matches TRBD2 (6 bases). The CDR3 extends over 15 amino acids. From germline, CDR1 is SQVTM and CDR2 ANQGSEA. V was clipped by 6 bases and J by 4 bases, with 19 bases between them. CDR3 region: CSVPEGSSEYNEQFF. CDR3 DNA sequence: TGCAGCGTCCCCGAGGGTTCTAGCGAGTACAATGAGCAGTTCTTC.

This chain uses TRBV29-1 with TRBJ2-1; TRBD2 matches at 8 bases. Germline assignment: CDR1 SQVTM and CDR2 ANQGSEA. After removal of 4 bases from V and 5 bases from J, the junction contained 7 bases not matched to a gene. This CDR3 region has 14 residues. The CDR3 DNA reads as TGCAGCGTTGGCGGGCTTAGCGGGAACAATGAGCAGTTCTTC. It is translated as CSVGGLSGNNEQFF.

This chain's CDR3 is CASSKQGMEQPQHF. As DNA, the CDR3 is TGTGCCAGTAGCAAACAGGGGATGGAACAGCCCCAGCATTTT. The chain recombines TRBV19 with TRBJ1-5; 7 nucleotides align to TRBD1. After removal of 6 bases from V and 7 bases from J, the junction contained 9 bases not matched to a gene. In germline, CDR1 is LNHDA, CDR2 SQIVND (reference sequence). This CDR3 contains 14 residues. Together with reference TRBV19 and TRBJ1-5, the CDR3 gives the full variable domain: DGGITQSPKYLFRKEGQNVTLSCEQNLNHDAMYWYRQDPGQGLRLIYYSQIVNDFQKGDIAEGYSVSREKKESFPLTVTSAQKNPTAFYLCASSKQGMEQPQHFGDGTRLSIL.

The rearrangement uses TRBV18 and TRBJ2-7; D is uncertain. Germline-derived CDR1 and CDR2 are KGHSH and LQKENI. Trimming shortened V by 0 bases and J by 2 bases, and 8 bases separated the two germline ends. The CDR3 is 14 amino acids. CDR3 nucleotide sequence: TGTGCCAGCTCACCACCTAACAGCCCCTACGAGCAGTACTTC. It encodes CASSPPNSPYEQYF.

On this clone itself: This CDR3 is also generated by other DNA sequences in the sample. V is TRBV18 and J is TRBJ1-1, with D uncertain. Germline loops: CDR1 KGHSH, CDR2 LQKENI. The CDR3 is 15 amino acids. Deletions cut 3 bases from V and 0 bases from J, with 11 bases between. The CDR3: CASSPPAGMNTEAFF. DNA for the CDR3: TGTGCCAGCTCACCTCCGGCGGGAATGAACACTGAAGCTTTCTTT.

The chain combines TRBV28 with TRBJ2-5, with D possibly TRBD1 on 8 matching bases. CDR1 and CDR2 from the germline V gene are MDHEN and SYDVKM. V lost 1 base and J lost 8, with 20 bases in between. This CDR3 comprises 16 residues. The CDR3 sequence is CASSLYRQGTTSTQYF. CDR3 DNA sequence: TGTGCCAGCAGTTTATACAGACAGGGGACTACTTCAACCCAGTACTTC. The complete variable domain, with remaining parts taken from reference TRBV28 and TRBJ2-5, reads DVKVTQSSRYLVKRTGEKVFLECVQDMDHENMFWYRQDPGLGLRLIYFSYDVKMKEKGDIPEGYSVSREKKERFSLILESASTNQTSMYLCASSLYRQGTTSTQYFGPGTRLLVL.

This clone was detected only a few times. The chain is built from TRBV19 and TRBJ2-7; 9 bases fit TRBD1. Germline CDR1 is LNHDA and CDR2 is SQIVND (reference sequence). V shed 5 bases and J 5 bases; nucleotides not matched to a gene: 4. The CDR3 is 13 residues long. CDR3 in DNA: TGTGCCAGTAGTGGGGACAGGGCCCACGAGCAGTACTTC. Protein sequence: CASSGDRAHEQYF.